This T cell receptor beta chain was sequenced for a study of cytomegalovirus exposure and HLA in healthy donors. Study summary: A prior study identified 117 million unique TCR beta sequences from 180 million or so T cells. Overall study findings and caveats: Being indistinguishable, some V segments were excluded, TRBV6-2 and TRBV6-3 among them. The study put roughly 160 TCR beta chains on its list as cytomegalovirus-associated.

All donors participated as healthy donors of bone marrow. PCR involved 60 Vbeta and 13 Jbeta primers. Using immunoSEQ multiplex PCR, the repertoire was profiled, and TCRdb retains in-frame clones only, with some absent. The sample contains about 190,000 clones, 87% of which appear only once. Concerning this clone itself: Its antigen remains unidentified.

V lost 3 bases, J lost 4 bases, and 4 bases stayed unmatched. Per the germline V gene, CDR1 is SGHTA and CDR2 is FQGTGA. The CDR3 consists of 14 residues. This chain joins TRBV7-3 and TRBJ2-5; 8 bases map to TRBD1. Sample: PBMCs. This receptor was identified in a boy aged 2 to 9 in good health and CMV-seronegative. CDR3 region: CASSFTGGVETQYF. The CDR3 DNA sequence: TGTGCCAGCAGCTTCACAGGGGGAGTAGAGACCCAGTACTTC. The variable domain in full, with the rest retrieved from reference TRBV7-3 and TRBJ2-5, is GAGVSQTPSNKVTEKGKYVELRCDPISGHTALYWYRQSLGQGPEFLIYFQGTGAADDSGLPNDRFFAVRPEGSVSTLKIQRTERGDSAVYLCASSFTGGVETQYFGPGTRLLVL.